Below, one TCR beta chain is given with its context. Antigen: not known. The junction departs from the called germline gene at one end, perhaps through a read error. The authors ran a second PCR of 7 to 11 cycles using a sample-barcoded 5' primer and a J-beta primer mix. TCRdb re-called the 5' RACE reads with MiXCR, one entry per CDR3 protein. The sample shows 700,000 or so distinct CDR3 sequences, about 24% of them seen only once. The sample originates from a study of blood T cells in healthy people across ages. Regarding the study as a whole: Estimated diversity, derived from one million T cells, was regarded as an underestimate. The study found more naive CD4+ cells and higher diversity in long-lived than aged donors. TCR beta diversity correlated strongly with naive T cell percentage.

Total RNA was isolated from each sample in quantities of at least 6 micrograms. Germline V gene lookup returns CDR1 SGHRS and CDR2 YFSETQ. The CDR3 is 15 residues long. Material: blood. The source of this sequence is a man in his 70s in good health. V usage is TRBV5-1 and J usage is TRBJ2-3, with 11 bases lining up with TRBD1. CDR3 loop: CASSSRTGGTDKQYF. CDR3 DNA: TGCGCCAGCAGCTCGAGGACAGGGGGCACAGATAAGCAGTATTTT.